The sample holds many counts of the clone carrying this T cell receptor (beta chain). Its target is not known. CDR1 and CDR2 from the germline V gene are SGHTA and FQGNSA. Trimming removed 6 bases from V and 2 bases from J, with 12 bases in between. CDR3 length: 14 residues. The data belong to a study of T cell repertoires in cytomegalovirus infection. Study as a whole: Evidence of both CMV infection and a matching HLA type came from public TCR beta signatures.

TCRdb reprocessed the reads with MiXCR, giving one entry per CDR3 protein. The sample records approximately 730,000 distinct CDR3 sequences, 30% to 40% being singletons. The chain uses TRBV7-2 and TRBJ2-3, with D perhaps TRBD2 (6 bases). This TCR came from a human donor in good health (CMV status not recorded). Some clones in this sample may be carry-over from other donors' samples. Here the sequenced sample was cultured PBMCs, taken from culture after CMV antigen stimulation. This CDR3 reads CASSLGTATDTQYF. CDR3 nucleotide sequence: TGTGCCAGCAGTCTCGGGACTGCCACAGATACGCAGTATTTT.